The 23 T cell receptor beta chains below come from one sample, sequenced in a study of CD8+CD57+ T cells in acquired aplastic anemia. Genomic DNA, serving as template, underwent TCR beta VDJ and CDR3 profiling. Each CDR3 protein gets one entry after TCRdb re-called the reads with MiXCR. The data hold around 200,000 distinct CDR3 sequences, with around half observed a single time. The specimen was sorted CD4+, CD8+, or CD8+CD57+ T cells (not recorded which) from PBMCs. These TCRs come from a human donor in good health, serving as a control.

The chain is built from TRBV10-1 and TRBJ1-6; D not resolved. This CDR3 is 14 amino acids long. V was clipped by 2 bases and J by 7 bases, with 9 bases between them. Germline loops: CDR1 WNHNN, CDR2 SYGVQD (reference sequence). The CDR3 DNA is TGCGCCAGCAGTGAGGGTTCAGCGAATTCACCCCTCCACTTT. Protein sequence: CASSEGSANSPLHF.

The gene calls are TRBV4-2 and TRBJ1-2, with D possibly being TRBD1 (6 bases). This CDR3 region has 15 residues. Germline V CDR1 and CDR2: LGHNA, YNFKEQ. V was clipped by 0 bases and J by 8 bases, with 16 bases between them. Written as DNA, the CDR3 is TGTGCCAGCAGCCAAGATGGCGGGGGGGCACGAGGCTACACCTTC. Residues: CASSQDGGGARGYTF.

This clonotype has ten or more counts. CDR3 nucleotide sequence: TGTGCCATCAGCCCGGGGGTGGCTAACTATGGCTACACCTTC. Its protein product is CAISPGVANYGYTF. This sequence joins TRBV10-3 and TRBJ1-2; D is perhaps TRBD1 (5 bases). Trimming removed 6 bases at V and 0 bases at J, with 11 bases between. There are 14 residues in the CDR3. Germline CDR1 and CDR2: ENHRY and SYGVKD.

This clonotype has at least ten counts. The chain is built from TRBV9 and TRBJ2-2; D is perhaps TRBD1 (6 bases). The V end lost 0 bases, the J end lost 1 base, and 10 bases lay between the germline ends. This CDR3 region has 16 residues. Germline CDR1 reads SGDLS; CDR2 reads YYNGEE. Here the CDR3 reads CASSVGVQGNTGELFF. CDR3 in DNA: TGTGCCAGCAGCGTAGGAGTACAGGGGAACACCGGGGAGCTGTTTTTT.

The chain couples TRBV15 to TRBJ1-6, with D perhaps matching TRBD1 (6 bases). CDR3 size: 15 residues. Per germline, CDR1 LNHNV and CDR2 YYDKDF (reference sequence). V was pared by 0 bases and J by 5 bases, with 8 bases between. The CDR3 sequence is CATSRDGGHNSPLHF. The CDR3 bases are TGTGCCACCAGCAGAGATGGGGGGCATAATTCACCCCTCCACTTT.

The chain carries TRBV7-3 and TRBJ1-2, with 8 bases fitting TRBD1. This CDR3 has 16 residues. J was trimmed by 5 bases and V by 3 bases; bases with no gene match: 11. CDR1 is SGHTA, CDR2 FQGTGA, per germline. As DNA, the CDR3 is TGTGCCAGCAGCTTCAACCCCGGACAGGGCTTATATGGCTACACCTTC. This codes for CASSFNPGQGLYGYTF. Combining the CDR3 with reference TRBV7-3 and TRBJ1-2 gives the whole variable domain GAGVSQTPSNKVTEKGKYVELRCDPISGHTALYWYRQSLGQGPEFLIYFQGTGAADDSGLPNDRFFAVRPEGSVSTLKIQRTERGDSAVYLCASSFNPGQGLYGYTFGSGTRLTVV.

The chain combines TRBV2 with TRBJ1-2; D remains ambiguous. Deletions cut 4 bases from V and 2 bases from J, with 11 bases between. The germline CDR1 and CDR2 sequences are SNHLY and FYNNEI. The CDR3 has 14 residues. Here the CDR3 DNA reads TGTGCCAGCAGTGCCCTCACGGGGAACTATGGCTACACCTTC. Protein product: CASSALTGNYGYTF.

Many counts were recorded for this clonotype. V gene TRBV12-3 or TRBV12-4 combines with J gene TRBJ2-1; 9 bases line up with TRBD1. V lost 6 bases to trimming and J lost 3 bases; unmatched junction nucleotides: 6. CDR3 size: 15 residues. The CDR3 is CASSYGQGNYNEQFF. CDR3 DNA: TGTGCCAGCAGCTATGGACAGGGGAACTACAATGAGCAGTTCTTC.

The DNA for the CDR3 is TGCAGTGCTAGATGGGGGGCGGACAATCAGCCCCAGCATTTT. Translation gives CSARWGADNQPQHF. The chain recombines TRBV20-1 with TRBJ1-5; maybe TRBD1 (6 bases). Per the germline V gene, CDR1 is DFQATT and CDR2 is SNEGSKA (reference sequence). Trimming took off 2 bases at V and 3 bases at J, with 11 bases between the two ends. The CDR3 is 14 amino acids.

The table lists this clonotype with a few counts. This chain uses TRBV24-1 with TRBJ1-5, with D perhaps matching TRBD1 (6 bases). The V gene's germline CDR1 is KGHDR and CDR2 SFDVKD. The CDR3 runs to 13 residues. V was pared by 6 bases and J by 4 bases, with 9 bases between. The CDR3 DNA reads as TGTGCCACCAGTACAGGGCCGAATCAGCCCCAGCATTTT. It codes for CATSTGPNQPQHF.

The V call is TRBV7-6, the J call TRBJ2-5; TRBD1 matches 7 bases. Germline CDR1 is SGHVS and CDR2 is FNYEAQ. The V segment lost 4 bases and the J segment 2 bases; nucleotides outside the gene matches: 13. CDR3 size: 17 residues. In DNA, the CDR3 is TGTGCCAGCAGCTCACTATACACGGGACAGCGACAAGAGACCCAGTACTTC. This sequence encodes CASSSLYTGQRQETQYF.

This clonotype was counted ten times or more. The genes are TRBV7-9 and TRBJ2-5; D perhaps matches TRBD1 (5 bases). CDR3 size: 15 residues. CDR1 is SEHNR and CDR2 is FQNEAQ in the germline V gene (reference sequence). Trimming cost V 2 bases and J 2 bases, with 12 bases left between them. The CDR3 coding sequence is TGTGCCAGCAGCTTAATGCTTGGGGCTCAAGAGACCCAGTACTTC. Translation: CASSLMLGAQETQYF.

This clonotype has at least ten counts. The chain is built from TRBV19 and TRBJ1-4, with D maybe TRBD1 (5 bases). V was pared by 7 bases and J by 4 bases, with 13 bases between. This CDR3 has 14 amino acids. From germline, CDR1 is LNHDA and CDR2 SQIVND (reference sequence). CDR3 protein: CASTKQAFNEKLFF. CDR3 coding DNA: TGTGCCAGTACGAAACAGGCCTTTAATGAAAAACTGTTTTTT.

The J gene is TRBJ1-1, the V gene TRBV6-5; a possible D gene is TRBD1 (5 bases). The germline CDR1 and CDR2 sequences are MNHEY and SVGAGI. This CDR3 is 17 amino acids long. The V gene lost 2 bases and the J gene lost 4 bases, with 20 bases spanning the gap. The CDR3 reads CASSYTPSGTAATEAFF. For the CDR3, the DNA is TGTGCCAGCAGTTACACCCCATCCGGGACTGCAGCCACTGAAGCTTTCTTT.

The chain is built from TRBV14 and TRBJ2-7; D remains unclear. The CDR3 runs to 12 residues. V was cut by 3 bases and J by 0 bases, with 3 bases left in between. From germline, CDR1 is SGHDN and CDR2 FVKESK. CDR3 nucleotide sequence: TGTGCCAGCAGCCAGACCTCCTACGAGCAGTACTTC. It encodes CASSQTSYEQYF.

Ten or more counts support this clonotype. The gene calls are TRBV29-1 and TRBJ2-2, with D possibly matching TRBD1 (5 bases). This CDR3 is 15 amino acids long. CDR1 and CDR2 (germline): SQVTM, ANQGSEA. Trimming shortened V by 2 bases and J by 1 base, and 11 bases separated the two germline ends. The CDR3 protein is CSVELMDKNTGELFF. As DNA, the CDR3 is TGCAGCGTTGAACTAATGGACAAGAACACCGGGGAGCTGTTTTTT.

This clonotype was observed many times. The CDR3 loop reads CASSQTPGLGTYEQYF. The CDR3 nucleotides read TGCGCCAGCAGCCAGACCCCGGGACTAGGCACCTACGAGCAGTACTTC. The rearrangement links TRBV4-3 to TRBJ2-7; 8 positions match TRBD2. The CDR3 runs 16 residues. Trimming cost V 3 bases and J 2 bases; bases outside gene matches: 9. CDR1 and CDR2 (germline): LGHNA, YSLEER.

The rearrangement links TRBV11-2 to TRBJ1-6; the D is unclear. V was shortened by 1 base and J by 15 bases, with 13 bases between the two germline ends. Germline values: CDR1 SGHAT, CDR2 FQNNGV. The CDR3 contains 13 residues. CDR3 amino acids: CASSLVQAQLLHF. The DNA of the CDR3 is TGTGCCAGCAGCTTAGTCCAGGCCCAGCTCCTCCACTTT.

V usage is TRBV19 and J usage is TRBJ1-6; weak D call: TRBD1 (6 bases). V lost 5 bases and J 12 bases, leaving 20 bases between the germline ends. Germline V gene lookup returns CDR1 LNHDA and CDR2 SQIVND (reference sequence). CDR3 length: 15 residues. CDR3 amino acids: CASSPTLGHQEPLHF. DNA of the CDR3: TGTGCCAGTAGTCCCACCTTGGGACACCAGGAACCCCTCCACTTT.

V gene TRBV20-1 combines with J gene TRBJ2-7, with D tentatively TRBD2 (5 bases). The J call is doubtful: the DNA matches TRBJ2-5 better. The CDR3 extends over 16 amino acids. The germline gives CDR1 DFQATT, CDR2 SNEGSKA (reference sequence). The CDR3 spells CSAREIGGLDQETQYF. In DNA, the CDR3 is TGCAGTGCTAGAGAGATCGGCGGGCTGGACCAAGAGACCCAGTACTTC.

This chain joins TRBV11-2 and TRBJ2-5, with 11 bases matching TRBD2. V lost 5 bases to trimming and J lost 4 bases; unmatched junction nucleotides: 6. The CDR3 is 15 residues long. From germline, CDR1 is SGHAT and CDR2 FQNNGV. The CDR3 is CASSPLAGALETQYF. CDR3 coding DNA: TGTGCCAGCAGCCCACTAGCGGGAGCGCTAGAGACCCAGTACTTC. Using reference TRBV11-2 and TRBJ2-5 for the parts outside the CDR3, the full variable domain is EAGVAQSPRYKIIEKRQSVAFWCNPISGHATLYWYQQILGQGPKLLIQFQNNGVVDDSQLPKDRFSAERLKGVDSTLKIQPAKLEDSAVYLCASSPLAGALETQYFGPGTRLLVL.

V usage is TRBV7-8 and J usage is TRBJ2-7, with TRBD1 matching 8 bases. V was clipped by 3 bases and J by 0 bases; unmatched bases: 4. Per the germline V gene, CDR1 is SGHVS and CDR2 is FQNEAQ. The CDR3 has 15 amino acids. The CDR3 DNA follows: TGTGCCAGCAGCTTCGCGGACAGGGACTCCTACGAGCAGTACTTC. Translation: CASSFADRDSYEQYF.

Many counts were recorded for this clonotype. This may arise from a read error, as a much more abundant clone is one base away. The chain joins TRBV24-1 to TRBJ2-3; 7 nucleotides line up with TRBD2. Germline CDR1 reads KGHDR; CDR2 reads SFDVKD. With 8 bases clipped from V and 1 base from J, the junction kept 5 bases outside the gene matches. The CDR3 extends over 14 amino acids. Written as DNA, the CDR3 is TGTGCCACCAACGTGGGGGGGGGCACAGATACGCAGTATTTT. It is translated as CATNVGGGTDTQYF.